The clone carrying this T cell receptor (beta chain) occurred once. What it recognizes is unknown. This record belongs to a study of cytomegalovirus exposure and HLA in healthy donors. Trimming cost V 4 bases and J 2 bases; bases outside gene matches: 8. This CDR3 spans 16 amino acids. The germline CDR1 and CDR2 sequences are SGHRS and YFSETQ. Study results and limitations: The authors enumerated 150 to 200 TCR beta chains as linked to cytomegalovirus. There were some public TCRs occurring in many donors, but most TCR sequences were rare. According to a later analysis, TCR clusters from the first cohort tended to co-occur in the roughly 110 validation repertoires.

The method was immunoSEQ multiplex PCR; TCRdb's version includes in-frame clones alone and lacks a portion of them. The sample shows around 200,000 clones, 80% to 90% of them seen only once. V usage is TRBV5-1 and J usage is TRBJ1-1; 10 nucleotides match TRBD1. This clonotype was obtained from a woman between 18 and 29 years old in good health and CMV-seronegative. The specimen was PBMCs. The DNA for the CDR3 is TGCGCCAGCAGCACGGGACAGGGGTTGGTTAACACTGAAGCTTTCTTT. Its translation: CASSTGQGLVNTEAFF. The entire variable domain, with the rest obtained from reference TRBV5-1 and TRBJ1-1, is as follows: KAGVTQTPRYLIKTRGQQVTLSCSPISGHRSVSWYQQTPGQGLQFLFEYFSETQRNKGNFPGRFSGRQFSNSRSEMNVSTLELGDSALYLCASSTGQGLVNTEAFFGQGTRLTVV.